The 14 T cell receptor beta chains given below trace back to one sample, sequenced in a study of Ad26.COV2.S vaccination and SARS-CoV-2 variants. Sequencing used immunoSEQ multiplex PCR; TCRdb keeps in-frame clones, though not all of them. The data contain approximately 400,000 clones, about 91% of them singletons. Specimen: peripheral blood, collected after recovery from COVID-19. Receptor source: a human donor who had recovered from COVID-19.

This chain uses TRBV2 with TRBJ1-1; D uncertain. Germline values: CDR1 SNHLY, CDR2 FYNNEI. V lost 5 bases to trimming and J lost 0 bases, with 10 bases between them. This CDR3 is 14 amino acids long. CDR3 in DNA: TGTGCCAGCAGTATCGACGGGCTGAACACTGAAGCTTTCTTT. It codes for CASSIDGLNTEAFF.

The CDR3 is CATSRDPTGLSTEAFF. The DNA of the CDR3 is TGTGCCACCAGCAGAGATCCCACAGGGTTGAGTACTGAAGCTTTCTTT. V is TRBV15 and J is TRBJ1-1; tentative D call: TRBD1 (6 bases). V gave up 0 bases and J gave up 5 bases, with 16 bases separating them. CDR3 length equals 16 residues. Per germline, CDR1 LNHNV and CDR2 YYDKDF (reference sequence).

V usage is TRBV10-3 and J usage is TRBJ1-1, with 10 bases matching TRBD1. Germline loops: CDR1 ENHRY, CDR2 SYGVKD. After removal of 9 bases from V and 5 bases from J, the junction contained 6 bases not matched to a gene. The CDR3 extends over 13 amino acids. The CDR3 spells CAMGDRGRTEAFF. The CDR3 DNA follows: TGTGCCATGGGGGACAGGGGACGAACTGAAGCTTTCTTT.

The J gene is TRBJ2-7, the V gene TRBV4-1; TRBD1 aligns across 8 bases. J was trimmed by 3 bases and V by 3 bases; bases with no gene match: 7. This CDR3 has 15 amino acids. Germline V gives CDR1 MGHRA, CDR2 YSYEKL. CDR3 sequence (DNA): TGCGCCAGCAGCCACGGGGCCAGGGGGCTCTACGAGCAGTACTTC. Protein product: CASSHGARGLYEQYF.

The rearrangement uses TRBV2 and TRBJ1-5, with 7 bases lining up with TRBD1. J was trimmed by 5 bases and V by 7 bases; bases with no gene match: 11. The germline V gene encodes CDR1 SNHLY and CDR2 FYNNEI. This CDR3 contains 15 residues. For the CDR3, the DNA is TGTGCCAGCAAACAGGGGCTGAGAAAGGATCAGCCCCAGCATTTT. Translating it yields CASKQGLRKDQPQHF.

This sequence joins TRBV12-5 and TRBJ2-2; D uncertain. V shed 3 bases and J shed 6 bases, with 5 bases lying between them. Germline V gene sequence: CDR1 LGHNT, CDR2 FRNRAP. The length of the CDR3 is 12 residues. CDR3 in amino acids: CASGFFPGELFF. The DNA for the CDR3 is TGTGCTAGTGGTTTTTTTCCCGGGGAGCTGTTTTTT.

This chain uses TRBV11-2 with TRBJ2-1; the D is unclear. CDR3 length equals 10 residues. Germline V gene data show CDR1 as SGHAT and CDR2 as FQNNGV. V was clipped by 3 bases and J by 9 bases, with 3 bases between them. CDR3 DNA sequence: TGTGCCAGCAGCTTGGGTGAGCAGTTCTTC. Translating gives CASSLGEQFF.

The rearrangement joins TRBV21-1 to TRBJ2-7; the D call of TRBD2 is as the table states it, not checked on the DNA. TRBV21-1 is a pseudogene. CDR3 size: 15 residues. CDR3 sequence reads: CASSHKVKNTGEQYF. CDR3 coding DNA: TGTGCCAGCAGCCACAAGGTCAAAAATACGGGGGAGCAGTACTTC.

In its sample, this clone was seen once. V usage is TRBV2 and J usage is TRBJ2-5; D is perhaps TRBD2 (5 bases). Germline V gene data show CDR1 as SNHLY and CDR2 as FYNNEI. This CDR3 spans 15 amino acids. Deletions cut 8 bases from V and 2 bases from J, with 18 bases between. The CDR3 sequence: CASVVPGRGQETQYF. The CDR3 nucleotides are TGTGCCAGCGTAGTGCCGGGGAGAGGGCAAGAGACCCAGTACTTC.

The count of this clone is one. This chain links TRBV6-5 with TRBJ1-1; no reliable D call. The CDR3 extends over 12 amino acids. Trimming removed 4 bases from V and 10 bases from J, with 13 bases in between. Germline V gene lookup returns CDR1 MNHEY and CDR2 SVGAGI. CDR3 amino acids: CASSSGPNGAFF. CDR3 DNA: TGTGCCAGCAGTTCAGGACCGAATGGAGCTTTCTTT.

In the case of this clone: The sample contains more than one DNA sequence encoding this CDR3. The rearrangement links TRBV19 to TRBJ2-7, with D unclear. From germline, CDR1 is LNHDA and CDR2 SQIVND (reference sequence). The V end was cut by 1 base, the J end by 3 bases, with 7 bases between. This CDR3 has 13 amino acids. The CDR3 loop is CASSIGPGYEQYF. The DNA of the CDR3 is TGTGCCAGTAGTATAGGACCGGGCTACGAGCAGTACTTC.

This chain uses TRBV5-1 with TRBJ1-1; 8 positions match TRBD1. Trimming removed 4 bases from V and 7 bases from J; junction bases left unmatched: 3. Germline CDR1 and CDR2: SGHRS and YFSETQ. The CDR3 extends over 12 amino acids. This chain's CDR3 is CASSRQGIEAFF. CDR3 coding DNA: TGCGCCAGCAGCAGACAGGGGATTGAAGCTTTCTTT.

This chain links TRBV9 with TRBJ2-5; 8 nucleotides line up with TRBD2. The CDR3 has 13 amino acids. In germline, CDR1 is SGDLS, CDR2 YYNGEE. Unmatched junction bases numbered 4, after V lost 4 bases and J lost 5 bases. The CDR3 DNA follows: TGTGCCAGCAGCCGGGGGGGTGAGGAGACCCAGTACTTC. It encodes CASSRGGEETQYF.

For this clone: At the DNA level, this CDR3 is encoded by other sequences in the same sample as well. The chain carries TRBV5-4 and TRBJ2-3; D not certain. V was clipped by 2 bases and J by 3 bases, with 4 bases between them. The CDR3 spans 12 residues. Germline CDR1 and CDR2: SGHNT and YYREEE (reference sequence). The CDR3 DNA reads as TGTGCCAGCAGCTTCGGGACAGATACGCAGTATTTT. Translated: CASSFGTDTQYF.